The following is a TCR beta chain sequence with its context. The sort gate was single viable CD3+CD4+CD8-CD45RO+ cells for memory CD4+ T cells. CMV serostatus came from serum IgG against pp150, pp28, p38, p52. After thawing, CD4+ T cells were positively selected. The record originates from a study of memory CD4+ T cells and cytomegalovirus serostatus. Under the authors' procedure: Out-of-frame sequences were removed, leaving some 2 million distinct TCRbeta sequences. The protocol was immunoSEQ multiplex PCR, while the TCRdb copy is restricted to in-frame clones and leaves out a portion. The DNA was the basis for D and trimming; V, J and clone size are from that table. The repertoire holds fewer than 40,000 clones, with over 65% as singletons. This CDR3 spans 16 amino acids. Germline assignment: CDR1 SGHVS and CDR2 FQNEAQ. The V end lost 2 bases, the J end lost 5 bases, and 17 bases lay between the germline ends.

Sequenced input: memory CD4+ T cells from blood. The rearrangement links TRBV7-8 to TRBJ2-3; D call uncertain. The source is an adult in good health and CMV-seronegative. In DNA form, the CDR3 reads TGTGCCAGCAGCTTATTGGGCTACGGAAACCTAGATACGCAGTATTTT. Translating gives CASSLLGYGNLDTQYF.